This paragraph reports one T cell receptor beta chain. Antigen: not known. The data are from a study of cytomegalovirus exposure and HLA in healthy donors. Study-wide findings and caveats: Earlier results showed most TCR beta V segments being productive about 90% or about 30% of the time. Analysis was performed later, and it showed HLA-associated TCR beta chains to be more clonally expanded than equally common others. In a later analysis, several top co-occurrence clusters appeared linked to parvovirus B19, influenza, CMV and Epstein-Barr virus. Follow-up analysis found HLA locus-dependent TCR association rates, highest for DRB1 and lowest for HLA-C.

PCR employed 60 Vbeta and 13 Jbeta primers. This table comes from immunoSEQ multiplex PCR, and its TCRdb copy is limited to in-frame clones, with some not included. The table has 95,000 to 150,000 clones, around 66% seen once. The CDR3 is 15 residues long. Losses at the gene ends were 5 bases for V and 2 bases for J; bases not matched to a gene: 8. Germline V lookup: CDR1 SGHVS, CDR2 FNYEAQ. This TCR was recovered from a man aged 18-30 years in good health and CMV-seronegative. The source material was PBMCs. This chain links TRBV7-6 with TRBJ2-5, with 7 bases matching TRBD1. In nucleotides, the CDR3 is TGTGCCAGCAGCCGAGTACCAGGGGGACAAGAGACCCAGTACTTC. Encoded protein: CASSRVPGGQETQYF.